A selection of T cell receptor beta chains follows, all from one sample in a study of PD-1 blockade in mismatch repair-deficient tumors. Sequencing used immunoSEQ multiplex PCR; TCRdb keeps in-frame clones, though not all of them. This table has some 50,000 clones, 77% appearing once. This specimen consisted of PBMCs, obtained before pembrolizumab treatment. These receptor sequences come from an adult with mismatch repair-deficient cancer. Each CDR3 is given with its conserved first and last residue. The D gene is left open where the match is weak. The listing skips clone size in some rows; elsewhere it reads once, few, many or a size class.

>TRBD2|once|TRBV29-1|TRBJ2-7
TGCAGCGTTGAGGGTTTGGGGGGGGAGCAGTACTTC
CSVEGLGGEQYF
>-|-|TRBV7-2|TRBJ2-5
TGTGCCAGCAGCTTTGACAGGCAAGAGACCCAGTACTTC
CASSFDRQETQYF
>-|-|TRBV18|TRBJ2-2
TGTGCCAGCTCACCACAGACGAACACCGGGGAGCTGTTTTTT
CASSPQTNTGELFF
>-|-|TRBV6-5|TRBJ2-4
TGTGCCAGCAGTTACGGGATCATTCAGTACTTC
CASSYGIIQYF
>-|-|TRBV19|TRBJ2-1
TGTGCCAGTAGTATAGACAGAGACAAGAAGTTCTTC
CASSIDRDKKFF
>TRBD2|-|TRBV4-2|TRBJ2-3
TGTGCCAGCAGCCAAGAACTAGCGGGAGGGCTATCCACAGATACGCAGTATTTT
CASSQELAGGLSTDTQYF
>-|-|TRBV29-1|TRBJ1-1
TGCAGCGTTGCTCAGCTTGAAGCTTTCTTT
CSVAQLEAFF
>-|few|TRBV30|TRBJ2-1
TGTGCCTGGAGTGTAACTGACAATGAGCAGTTCTTC
CAWSVTDNEQFF
>-|-|TRBV18|TRBJ1-1
TGTGCCAGCTCACGTCGAGGACTGAACACTGAAGCTTTCTTT
CASSRRGLNTEAFF
>TRBD1|few|TRBV10-3|TRBJ1-3
TGTGCCATCAGTGAGTCGATGCTACAGGGGCTCTCTGGAAACACCATATATTTT
CAISESMLQGLSGNTIYF
>-|-|TRBV14|TRBJ2-3
TGTGCCAGCAGCCTCAGACAGAGCACAGATACGCAGTATTTT
CASSLRQSTDTQYF
>TRBD1|few|TRBV2|TRBJ1-2
TGTGCCAGCAGTGTCCGGACAGGGACCTATGGCTACACCTTC
CASSVRTGTYGYTF
>-|once|TRBV15|TRBJ1-1
TGTGCCACCAGCAGAGAAAGGTACACTGAAGCTTTCTTT
CATSRERYTEAFF
>-|-|TRBV19|TRBJ1-2
TGTGCCAGTACTGGACAGCATAACTATGGCTACACCTTC
CASTGQHNYGYTF
>-|-|TRBV7-9|TRBJ2-7
TGTGCCAGCACCTACCCGGACACCTACGAGCAGTACTTC
CASTYPDTYEQYF
>-|once|TRBV2|TRBJ2-3
TGTGCCAGCAGTGCCGGGACCCATAGCACAGATACGCAGTATTTT
CASSAGTHSTDTQYF
>TRBD2|-|TRBV5-1|TRBJ2-1
TGCGCCAGCAGCTTTGGACTAGCGGGAGGGCCCCTCAATGAGCAGTTCTTC
CASSFGLAGGPLNEQFF
>TRBD1|-|TRBV7-9|TRBJ2-1
TGTGCCAGCAGCTTACTGGGACAGGGGGGCGATGAGCAGTTCTTC
CASSLLGQGGDEQFF
>TRBD2|-|TRBV5-4|TRBJ2-1
TGTGCCAGCAGCTTGGCCGGTGGGAGGGGAACCTACAATGAGCAGTTCTTC
CASSLAGGRGTYNEQFF
>-|-|TRBV27|TRBJ1-4
TGTGCCAGCAGATTGTACCAGGGTTATAATGAAAAACTGTTTTTT
CASRLYQGYNEKLFF
>-|once|TRBV5-5|TRBJ1-5
TGTGCCAGCAGCTTGTTTTCGGAGAACAATCAGCCCCAGCATTTT
CASSLFSENNQPQHF
>-|few|TRBV7-9|TRBJ1-2
TGTGCCAGCAGCTTTTCTACCGACGGGGTCGCGGGCTACACCTTC
CASSFSTDGVAGYTF
>TRBD2|-|TRBV7-9|TRBJ2-1
TGTGCCAGCACCAGTGTAGGACTAGAACAATGGGAGCAGTTCTTC
CASTSVGLEQWEQFF
>-|few|TRBV11-3|TRBJ1-1
TGTGCCAGCAGCGAACAGGGGAACACTGAAGCTTTCTTT
CASSEQGNTEAFF
>-|-|TRBV19|TRBJ2-3
TGTGCCAGTAGTCCCCAGAGAGGAAGCACAGATACGCAGTATTTT
CASSPQRGSTDTQYF
>-|-|TRBV4-1|TRBJ2-2
TGCGCCAGCACCCGACTGAGCGCGAACACCGGGGAGCTGTTTTTT
CASTRLSANTGELFF
>-|-|TRBV11-2|TRBJ1-4
TGTGCCAGCAGCCCTCCCGGACGGAATAATGAAAAACTGTTTTTT
CASSPPGRNNEKLFF
>TRBD1|-|TRBV5-1|TRBJ1-2
TGCGCCAGCAGGGAGGGACAGGGCTATGGCTACACCTTC
CASREGQGYGYTF
>-|-|TRBV4-3|TRBJ2-1
TGCGCCAGCAGCCAAGAACGGGTATCCTACAATGAGCAGTTCTTC
CASSQERVSYNEQFF
>-|-|TRBV6-1|TRBJ2-5
TGTGCCAGCACCCCGGGACTGAAAGAGACCCAGTACTTC
CASTPGLKETQYF
>-|-|TRBV4-1|TRBJ2-7
TGCGCCAGCAGCCAAGTCGGCGGGACAGAGCAGTACGAGCAGTACTTC
CASSQVGGTEQYEQYF
>TRBD1|few|TRBV6-1|TRBJ1-2
TGTGCCAGCAGTGACCGGGACAGGGGTGGCTACACCTTC
CASSDRDRGGYTF
>TRBD2|once|TRBV14|TRBJ2-3
TGTGCCAGCAGCCCGAGGACTAGCCTATATAGCACAGATACGCAGTATTTT
CASSPRTSLYSTDTQYF
>-|once|TRBV15|TRBJ1-2
TGTGCCACCAGCAGAGATATGACTGGCTACACCTTC
CATSRDMTGYTF
>-|-|TRBV5-6|TRBJ1-1
TGTGCCAGCAGCTTGGTTTGGAGAACGAACACTGAAGCTTTCTTT
CASSLVWRTNTEAFF
>TRBD1|-|TRBV7-9|TRBJ1-3
TGTGCCAGCAGCCCCCAGGGGGGGCTCCCAGGCGCTGGAAACACCATATATTTT
CASSPQGGLPGAGNTIYF
>-|-|TRBV21-1|TRBJ2-7
TGTGCCAGCGACCTCTCTGGGGGCGCTTACGAGCAGTACTTC
CASDLSGGAYEQYF
>-|medium-sized|TRBV5-5|TRBJ2-7
TGTGCCAGCAGCGCCGACGGGCGCGAGCAGTACTTC
CASSADGREQYF
>-|-|TRBV19|TRBJ2-1
TGTGCCAGTAGGAAGGACTCTAATACCAATGAGCAGTTCTTC
CASRKDSNTNEQFF
>TRBD2|-|TRBV11-2|TRBJ2-1
TGTGCCAGCAGCTCGCTTAGCGGGCACTACAATGAGCAGTTCTTC
CASSSLSGHYNEQFF
>-|-|TRBV7-3|TRBJ1-2
TGTGCCAGCAGCCCCCGGGCCGGGGGAGGCTACACCTTC
CASSPRAGGGYTF
>-|-|TRBV28|TRBJ2-6
TGTGCCAGCAGTTTAAGGCCCTACACAGGGTCTGGGGCCAACGTCCTGACTTTC
CASSLRPYTGSGANVLTF
>-|few|TRBV7-9|TRBJ2-7
TGTGCCAGCAGCTTAGACTACTACGAGCAGTACTTC
CASSLDYYEQYF
>-|-|TRBV10-3|TRBJ1-3
TGTGCCACCGGGGGCGATGGCTCTGGAAACACCATATATTTT
CATGGDGSGNTIYF
>-|-|TRBV27|TRBJ1-1
TGTGCCAGCAGGGGGGGGAATGCGAACACTGAAGCTTTCTTT
CASRGGNANTEAFF
>-|-|TRBV5-4|TRBJ1-4
TGTGCCAGCAGCTTGGGGGGCATCACTCCGGAAAAACTGTTTTTT
CASSLGGITPEKLFF
>-|-|TRBV9|TRBJ2-1
TGTGCCAGCAGCGTAACGGAGGTAGGTTTCTTATACAATGAGCAGTTCTTC
CASSVTEVGFLYNEQFF
>-|-|TRBV29-1|TRBJ2-1
TGCAGCGTTCGGTACAATGAGCAGTTCTTC
CSVRYNEQFF
>TRBD1|few|TRBV29-1|TRBJ2-7
TGCAGCGTGCAGGGGACAGTCGAGCAGTACTTC
CSVQGTVEQYF
>TRBD1|-|TRBV6-5|TRBJ1-1
TGTGCCAGCGGGATCAGGACAGGGGGCACTGAAGCTTTCTTT
CASGIRTGGTEAFF
>TRBD1|-|TRBV9|TRBJ2-7
TGTGCCAGCAGCGTAGCGCTCTCCGGGACAGGGTCCCACGAGCAGTACTTC
CASSVALSGTGSHEQYF
>TRBD1|-|TRBV4-2|TRBJ2-5
TGTGCCAGCAGGCCACGGGACAGGGGTTTAGAGACCCAGTACTTC
CASRPRDRGLETQYF
>-|-|TRBV18|TRBJ2-5
TGTGCCAGCTCGCCTGGGCCCGAGACCCAGTACTTC
CASSPGPETQYF
>-|once|TRBV7-2|TRBJ2-1
TGTGCCAGCAGCTTAACCTACAATGAGCAGTTCTTC
CASSLTYNEQFF
>TRBD1|-|TRBV19|TRBJ2-7
TGTGCCAGTAGTATAGTCCAGGGGGCCGAGCAGTACTTC
CASSIVQGAEQYF
>TRBD1|-|TRBV6-1|TRBJ2-2
TGTGCCAGCAGTGATCCGGGACAGGGGGCTGGCGGGGAGCTGTTTTTT
CASSDPGQGAGGELFF
>-|-|TRBV7-3|TRBJ2-1
TGTGCCAGCAGCCCCCCCCGGGGCGGGACAGAGCAGTTCTTC
CASSPPRGGTEQFF
>-|-|TRBV28|TRBJ1-2
TGTGCCAGCATCAAACCAGGGGTGAGGTATGGCTACACCTTC
CASIKPGVRYGYTF
>-|once|TRBV29-1|TRBJ2-3
TGCAGCGTTGAGGTGGGAGCCAGCACAGATACGCAGTATTTT
CSVEVGASTDTQYF
>TRBD1|-|TRBV14|TRBJ1-1
TGTGCCAGCAGCCCCTCCGGGACAGTTGAAGCTTTCTTT
CASSPSGTVEAFF